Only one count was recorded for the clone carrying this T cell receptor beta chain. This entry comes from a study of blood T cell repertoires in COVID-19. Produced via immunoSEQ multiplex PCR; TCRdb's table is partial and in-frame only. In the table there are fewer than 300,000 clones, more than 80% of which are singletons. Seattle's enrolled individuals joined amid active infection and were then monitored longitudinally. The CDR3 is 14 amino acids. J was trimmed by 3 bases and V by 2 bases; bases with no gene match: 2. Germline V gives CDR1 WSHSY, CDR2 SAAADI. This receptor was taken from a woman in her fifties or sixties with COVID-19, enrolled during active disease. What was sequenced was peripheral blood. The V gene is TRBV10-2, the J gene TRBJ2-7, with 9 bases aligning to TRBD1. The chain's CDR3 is CASSEPTGGYEQYF. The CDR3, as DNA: TGCGCCAGCAGTGAGCCGACAGGGGGCTACGAGCAGTACTTC.